This T cell receptor (beta chain) was retrieved from a study of T cell repertoires in cytomegalovirus infection. TCRdb used MiXCR to reprocess the reads, holding one entry per CDR3 protein. The sample yields some 300,000 distinct CDR3 sequences, around a sixth seen once. Germline V gene sequence: CDR1 KGHDR, CDR2 SFDVKD. V dropped 4 bases and J dropped 4 bases, with 4 bases sitting between them. CDR3 length: 12 residues. Findings and limits, study-wide: Accumulated public TCR beta family frequency recognized individuals carrying CMV together with the relevant HLA.

As for this clonotype: Its antigen remains unknown.

The receptor was isolated from a human donor in good health (CMV status not recorded). Some clones in this sample may be carry-over from other donors' samples. The V and J genes are TRBV24-1 and TRBJ2-1; D is unresolved. The source material was PBMCs. The CDR3 coding sequence is TGTGCCACCAGTGAACTGTACAATGAGCAGTTCTTC. Encoded protein: CATSELYNEQFF.